These 20 T cell receptor beta chains were sequenced from one sample in a study of OX40 agonist ivuxolimab in advanced cancers. Measured with immunoSEQ multiplex PCR; TCRdb has only the in-frame clones, and not every one. The sample comprises more than 25,000 clones, 70% to 85% of which are singletons, and about 26% rests with the top ten. The sequences come from CD4+ or CD8+ T cells sorted from blood, collected in a trial of the OX40 agonist ivuxolimab. These receptors originate from an adult with an advanced solid tumor such as melanoma, head and neck, liver or kidney cancer.

The V and J genes are TRBV7-8 and TRBJ1-2, with TRBD1 identical over 8 bases. This CDR3 region has 16 residues. The germline CDR1 and CDR2 sequences are SGHVS and FQNEAQ. The J segment lost 3 bases and the V segment lost 3 bases, leaving 9 bases of the junction unmatched. The CDR3 protein is CASSFGTGGGDYGYTF. CDR3 nucleotides: TGTGCCAGCAGCTTCGGAACAGGGGGAGGCGACTATGGCTACACCTTC.

The chain couples TRBV6-1 to TRBJ2-1, with a tentative D call TRBD2 (5 bases). CDR1 MNHNS and CDR2 SASEGT come from the germline V gene. Trimming removed 4 bases at V and 7 bases at J, with 11 bases between. The CDR3 is 13 residues long. This CDR3 reads CASSGLAVNEQFF. The CDR3 nucleotides are TGTGCCAGCAGTGGGCTAGCCGTGAATGAGCAGTTCTTC.

The genes are TRBV6-4 and TRBJ1-2; 12 bases line up with TRBD1. Germline V gene data show CDR1 as MRHNA and CDR2 as SNTAGT. The junction had 6 bases not matched to a gene; V was cut back by 2 bases and J by 5 bases. This CDR3 has 16 amino acids. The CDR3: CASSDRGQGARYGYTF. The DNA for the CDR3 is TGTGCCAGCAGTGACCGGGGACAGGGGGCTCGGTATGGCTACACCTTC.

J is TRBJ1-1 and V is TRBV6-1; TRBD1 might be the D (5 bases). The CDR3 runs 13 residues. CDR1 and CDR2 from the germline V gene are MNHNS and SASEGT. V was shortened by 7 bases and J by 4 bases, with 13 bases between the two germline ends. The CDR3 DNA follows: TGTGCCAGCACCGCGACAGAGAGCACTGAAGCTTTCTTT. Its translation is CASTATESTEAFF.

This chain uses TRBV7-9 with TRBJ2-7; the D is unclear. Germline V lookup: CDR1 SEHNR, CDR2 FQNEAQ (reference sequence). This CDR3 is built from 13 residues. V lost 1 base and J 3 bases, leaving 7 bases between the germline ends. The CDR3 is CASSLGGFYEQYF. For the CDR3, the DNA is TGTGCCAGCAGCTTAGGTGGCTTCTACGAGCAGTACTTC. The complete variable domain, with remaining parts taken from reference TRBV7-9 and TRBJ2-7, reads DTGVSQNPRHKITKRGQNVTFRCDPISEHNRLYWYRQTLGQGPEFLTYFQNEAQLEKSRLLSDRFSAERPKGSFSTLEIQRTEQGDSAMYLCASSLGGFYEQYFGPGTRLTVT.

The chain couples TRBV9 to TRBJ2-2; D is tentatively TRBD1 or TRBD2 (5 bases each). The V end lost 3 bases, the J end lost 7 bases, and 13 bases lay between the germline ends. The V gene's germline CDR1 is SGDLS and CDR2 YYNGEE. The CDR3 has 14 residues. CDR3 amino acids: CASSGWGYDGELFF. In nucleotides, the CDR3 is TGTGCCAGCAGCGGTTGGGGGTATGACGGGGAGCTGTTTTTT.

The chain recombines TRBV14 with TRBJ2-1; 7 bases agree with TRBD2. V was clipped by 4 bases and J by 4 bases; unmatched bases: 7. Germline V CDR1 and CDR2: SGHDN, FVKESK. This CDR3 region has 15 residues. CDR3: CASSPLAALYNEQFF. The CDR3 coding sequence is TGTGCCAGCAGCCCCCTAGCGGCCTTATACAATGAGCAGTTCTTC.

This clone was detected a few times. Here the CDR3 reads CASSPRGETYEQYF. CDR3 coding DNA: TGTGCCAGTAGCCCTCGTGGTGAGACCTACGAGCAGTACTTC. The chain joins TRBV19 to TRBJ2-7; D call uncertain. Germline V gives CDR1 LNHDA, CDR2 SQIVND (reference sequence). The V end was cut by 6 bases, the J end by 2 bases, with 14 bases between. This CDR3 contains 14 residues.

The chain employs TRBV27 and TRBJ1-1, with a tentative D call TRBD1 (6 bases). Trimming stripped 0 bases from V and 1 base from J, with 9 bases between. Germline V gene lookup returns CDR1 MNHEY and CDR2 SMNVEV (reference sequence). The CDR3 totals 15 residues. As DNA, the CDR3 is TGTGCCAGCAGTTTATCCGCACAGGGGAACACTGAAGCTTTCTTT. This codes for CASSLSAQGNTEAFF.

CDR3 bases: TGTGCCAGTAGTATAGTGGGGACCAAAAACATTCAGTACTTC. Protein: CASSIVGTKNIQYF. This chain connects TRBV19 to TRBJ2-4; the D is unclear. This CDR3 has 14 residues. Germline V CDR1 and CDR2: LNHDA, SQIVND (reference sequence). Trimming cost V 1 base and J 2 bases, with 6 bases left between them.

The J gene is TRBJ2-2, the V gene TRBV7-9; 7 bases fit TRBD1. CDR3 length: 15 residues. Germline V CDR1 and CDR2: SEHNR, FQNEAQ (reference sequence). Trimming took 4 bases from V and 1 from J; bases not matched to a gene: 3. The CDR3, as DNA: TGTGCCAGCAGCTGGACAGGATTGAACACCGGGGAGCTGTTTTTT. Translated: CASSWTGLNTGELFF.

The chain combines TRBV30 with TRBJ1-6, with D maybe TRBD1 (6 bases). The CDR3 is 13 residues long. CDR1 GTSNPN and CDR2 SVGIG come from the germline V gene (reference sequence). The V end lost 6 bases, the J end lost 7 bases, and 13 bases lay between the germline ends. The DNA for the CDR3 is TGTGCCTGCCCCGGGGGCGGGAATTCACCCCTCCACTTT. Protein product: CACPGGGNSPLHF. Combining the CDR3 with reference TRBV30 and TRBJ1-6 gives the whole variable domain SQTIHQWPATLVQPVGSPLSLECTVEGTSNPNLYWYRQAAGRGLQLLFYSVGIGQISSEVPQNLSASRPQDRQFILSSKKLLLSDSGFYLCACPGGGNSPLHFGNGTRLTVT.

The CDR3, as DNA: TGTGCCAGCAGCGAGGAGCCGTGGGCCTACAATGAGCAGTTCTTC. Translation gives CASSEEPWAYNEQFF. The chain joins TRBV9 to TRBJ2-1; D is unclear. Germline V gene data show CDR1 as SGDLS and CDR2 as YYNGEE. The CDR3 runs to 15 residues. V lost 3 bases and J 2 bases, leaving 12 bases between the germline ends.

The genes are TRBV7-8 and TRBJ1-3; no clear D. CDR3 length: 17 residues. The germline CDR1 and CDR2 sequences are SGHVS and FQNEAQ. V dropped 1 base and J dropped 0 bases, with 13 bases sitting between them. The CDR3 DNA is TGTGCCAGCAGCTTAGAGGGAGGGTCCTCCTCTGGAAACACCATATATTTT. Protein product: CASSLEGGSSSGNTIYF.

The chain joins TRBV7-3 to TRBJ2-1; a weak D match, TRBD1 (6 bases). The CDR3 runs 15 residues. Germline loops: CDR1 SGHTA, CDR2 FQGTGA. V dropped 4 bases and J dropped 4 bases, with 14 bases sitting between them. The CDR3 DNA reads TGTGCCAGCAGCTCAGACAGGACTCCTTACAATGAGCAGTTCTTC. Encoded protein: CASSSDRTPYNEQFF.

This rearrangement joins TRBV7-9 to TRBJ2-7; D not resolved. The CDR3 has 12 residues. Germline-derived CDR1 and CDR2 are SEHNR and FQNEAQ (reference sequence). The V end was cut by 2 bases, the J end by 2 bases, with 4 bases between. CDR3 region: CASSLIPYEQYF. CDR3 bases: TGTGCCAGCAGCTTAATACCCTACGAGCAGTACTTC.

This chain connects TRBV7-9 to TRBJ2-3; 7 nucleotides align to TRBD1. From germline, CDR1 is SEHNR and CDR2 FQNEAQ (reference sequence). The CDR3 consists of 15 residues. Trimming took 4 bases from V and 4 from J; bases not matched to a gene: 8. The CDR3 DNA reads TGTGCCAGCAGCTGGGTTACAGGGGCGGCAGATACGCAGTATTTT. This gives the protein CASSWVTGAADTQYF. The complete variable domain, with remaining parts taken from reference TRBV7-9 and TRBJ2-3, reads DTGVSQNPRHKITKRGQNVTFRCDPISEHNRLYWYRQTLGQGPEFLTYFQNEAQLEKSRLLSDRFSAERPKGSFSTLEIQRTEQGDSAMYLCASSWVTGAADTQYFGPGTRLTVL.

The chain links TRBV2 to TRBJ1-5; D uncertain. Germline-derived CDR1 and CDR2 are SNHLY and FYNNEI. The length of the CDR3 is 14 residues. Trimming pared 3 bases from V and 5 bases from J, leaving 11 bases between. The CDR3 region is CASSEWVEDQPQHF. The CDR3 DNA is TGTGCCAGCAGTGAGTGGGTGGAGGATCAGCCCCAGCATTTT.

This chain connects TRBV2 to TRBJ1-1; D unresolved. V gave up 7 bases and J gave up 1 base, with 10 bases separating them. This CDR3 has 13 residues. Looked up from germline, CDR1 is SNHLY and CDR2 is FYNNEI. CDR3 coding DNA: TGTGCCAGCAAAGGACGGACGAACACTGAAGCTTTCTTT. Translating gives CASKGRTNTEAFF.

The gene calls are TRBV11-3 and TRBJ2-7, with TRBD2 matching 16 bases. CDR3 length: 17 amino acids. Germline CDR1 and CDR2: SGHNT and YENEEA. The trim removed 5 bases at V and 1 base at J, leaving 5 bases unmatched. CDR3 residues: CASSPGLAGGVSYEQYF. The CDR3 region has the DNA TGTGCCAGCAGCCCGGGACTAGCGGGAGGGGTGTCCTACGAGCAGTACTTC.